These 18 T cell receptor beta chains share one sample of origin, sequenced in a study of blood T cells in healthy people across ages. Sample-barcoded 5' priming and a J-beta primer mix drove a second PCR of about 7 to 12 cycles. TCRdb called the 5' RACE reads again in MiXCR, with one record for every CDR3 protein. Of 700,000 or so distinct CDR3 sequences detected, about 20% appear once; the ten largest clones hold about 20%. The material sequenced was blood. Receptor source: a man in his 70s in good health.

This clonotype has only a few counts. The chain carries TRBV7-9 and TRBJ2-3; weak D call: TRBD1 (6 bases). The CDR3 contains 15 residues. Trimming took off 8 bases at V and 0 bases at J, with 15 bases between the two ends. The germline V gene has CDR1 SEHNR and CDR2 FQNEAQ (reference sequence). The CDR3: CASGQTKLSTDTQYF. The DNA of the CDR3 is TGTGCCAGCGGACAGACCAAACTTAGCACAGATACGCAGTATTTT.

The chain combines TRBV5-1 with TRBJ2-7; maybe TRBD1 (6 bases). V dropped 5 bases and J dropped 2 bases, with 17 bases sitting between them. From germline, CDR1 is SGHRS and CDR2 YFSETQ. The CDR3 runs to 15 residues. CDR3 protein: CASRKTGSRTYEQYF. The CDR3 nucleotides read TGCGCCAGCAGGAAAACAGGGTCGCGGACCTACGAGCAGTACTTC.

This clonotype has just a few counts. This rearrangement joins TRBV12-3 or TRBV12-4 to TRBJ1-1; D perhaps matches TRBD1 (5 bases). The CDR3 length is 15 residues. Trimming shortened V by 4 bases and J by 1 base, and 13 bases separated the two germline ends. CDR3 coding DNA: TGTGCCAGCAGTTGGGGAGGGGTCCAGAACACTGAAGCTTTCTTT. Amino acid sequence: CASSWGGVQNTEAFF.

The chain has TRBV20-1 and TRBJ1-4; D ambiguous. Germline assignment: CDR1 DFQATT and CDR2 SNEGSKA (reference sequence). The ends were cut back, 2 bases at V and 2 bases at J, with 12 bases in the middle. The CDR3 loop spans 15 amino acids. CDR3 in amino acids: CSARPRRVTNEKLFF. CDR3 sequence (DNA): TGCAGTGCTAGACCCCGGAGGGTGACTAATGAAAAACTGTTTTTT.

This clonotype has just a few counts. The V gene is TRBV5-6, the J gene TRBJ2-1; the D is unclear. V was trimmed by 2 bases and J by 6 bases, leaving 9 bases between them. Looked up from germline, CDR1 is SGHDT and CDR2 is YYEEEE. The CDR3 consists of 13 residues. CDR3 in DNA: TGTGCCAGCAGCTTCTTTAGGGCCAATGAGCAGTTCTTC. Translation: CASSFFRANEQFF. Full variable domain (missing parts from reference TRBV5-6 and TRBJ2-1): DAGVTQSPTHLIKTRGQQVTLRCSPKSGHDTVSWYQQALGQGPQFIFQYYEEEERQRGNFPDRFSGHQFPNYSSELNVNALLLGDSALYLCASSFFRANEQFFGPGTRLTVL.

The rearrangement joins TRBV7-2 to TRBJ1-2, with a possible D match to TRBD1 (6 bases). Germline V gene lookup returns CDR1 SGHTA and CDR2 FQGNSA. CDR3 length: 12 residues. V lost 5 bases and J 8 bases, leaving 12 bases between the germline ends. Written as DNA, the CDR3 is TGTGCCAGCAGCAACAGGGTTGAGGGCTACACCTTC. This encodes CASSNRVEGYTF.

The genes are TRBV20-1 and TRBJ1-1; D not certain. Germline V lookup: CDR1 DFQATT, CDR2 SNEGSKA (reference sequence). This CDR3 comprises 14 residues. V was cut by 0 bases and J by 6 bases, with 14 bases left in between. This CDR3 reads CSARDGEDFAEAFF. The CDR3, as DNA: TGCAGTGCTAGAGATGGGGAGGATTTTGCTGAAGCTTTCTTT.

The table lists this clonotype with a few counts. The genes are TRBV29-1 and TRBJ1-1; 10 bases are a match to TRBD1. Germline CDR1 SQVTM, CDR2 ANQGSEA. Germline trimming cut 6 bases from V and 2 bases from J; bases unmatched to any gene: 9. The CDR3 totals 15 residues. The CDR3 reads CSVRGRDRGNTEAFF. In DNA form, the CDR3 reads TGCAGCGTGAGGGGCCGGGACAGGGGAAACACTGAAGCTTTCTTT.

This chain connects TRBV7-9 to TRBJ1-1; 9 nucleotides align to TRBD1. The CDR3 is made up of 15 amino acids. Trimming took 6 bases from V and 4 from J; bases not matched to a gene: 9. Per the germline V gene, CDR1 is SEHNR and CDR2 is FQNEAQ (reference sequence). The CDR3 DNA reads as TGTGCCAGCAGGTCGCGGACAGGGGACCGCACTGAAGCTTTCTTT. It translates to CASRSRTGDRTEAFF.

This clonotype was found a few times. This chain joins TRBV20-1 and TRBJ2-1, with 14 bases that match TRBD2. CDR3 size: 15 residues. J was trimmed by 8 bases and V by 6 bases; bases with no gene match: 9. From germline, CDR1 is DFQATT and CDR2 SNEGSKA (reference sequence). CDR3 loop: CSAGTSGSWGDEQFF. CDR3 coding DNA: TGCAGTGCCGGGACTAGCGGGAGCTGGGGGGATGAGCAGTTCTTC.

To note about this clonotype: As the CDR3 is not closed by the conserved phenylalanine or tryptophan, this likely results from a read error. V gene TRBV29-1 combines with J gene TRBJ1-6; D is unresolved. V shed 5 bases and J shed 7 bases, with 12 bases lying between them. CDR1 is SQVTM, CDR2 ANQGSEA, per germline. This CDR3 spans 13 amino acids. The CDR3 sequence: CSVRSSVNSPLHL. CDR3 nucleotides: TGCAGCGTTCGGAGCAGTGTAAATTCACCCCTCCACCTT.

Only a few counts were recorded for this clonotype. This chain links TRBV3-1 with TRBJ1-4; D remains ambiguous. Trimming stripped 1 base from V and 8 bases from J, with 11 bases between. Germline values: CDR1 LGHDT, CDR2 YNNKEL (reference sequence). The CDR3 extends over 14 amino acids. CDR3 amino acids: CASSQVGGGEKLFF. The CDR3 DNA is TGTGCCAGCAGCCAAGTTGGAGGTGGCGAAAAACTGTTTTTT.

The CDR3 spells CASSLSLNPNTEAFF. The CDR3 DNA is TGCGCCAGCAGCTTATCACTGAACCCGAACACTGAAGCTTTCTTT. This sequence joins TRBV5-1 and TRBJ1-1; D is ambiguous. Trimming took 2 bases from V and 1 from J, leaving 12 bases between them. This CDR3 spans 15 amino acids. Germline V CDR1 and CDR2: SGHRS, YFSETQ.

A remark on this clonotype: Because the CDR3 is missing its conserved closing phenylalanine or tryptophan, this is likely a read error. It is unclear where the CDR3 begins or ends on the DNA, so no DNA is shown, and the CDR3 is as TCRdb lists it. This sequence joins TRBV5-6 and TRBJ2-5; TRBD1 is the table's D call, not checked against the DNA. 12 amino acids form the CDR3, both terminal residues included. Looked up from germline, CDR1 is SGHDT and CDR2 is YYEEEE. The CDR3 sequence: CASSLVDREESV.

This clonotype has just a few counts. CDR3 nucleotides: TGCAGTGCTACGGCCGGGACAGGGGGCGCAATGTTTTTT. Amino acids: CSATAGTGGAMFF. V usage is TRBV20-1 and J usage is TRBJ2-2; 12 bases line up with TRBD1. Losses at the gene ends were 4 bases for V and 15 bases for J; bases not matched to a gene: 9. The CDR3 covers 13 residues. Germline values: CDR1 DFQATT, CDR2 SNEGSKA (reference sequence).

In this sample, this clonotype turned up a few times. Here the CDR3 reads CAISEEGGLETQYF. For the CDR3, the DNA is TGTGCCATCAGTGAGGAGGGGGGATTGGAGACCCAGTACTTC. The V call is TRBV10-3, the J call TRBJ2-5, with D possibly being TRBD1 or TRBD2 (6 bases each). The CDR3 runs 14 residues. Trimming cost V 2 bases and J 5 bases, with 12 bases left between them. Germline V gene data show CDR1 as ENHRY and CDR2 as SYGVKD.

This clonotype was seen more than once but under ten times. This chain links TRBV3-1 with TRBJ2-3, with a possible D match to TRBD2 (5 bases). V lost 7 bases, J lost 1 base, and 9 bases lay in between. Germline V CDR1 and CDR2: LGHDT, YNNKEL (reference sequence). The CDR3 spans 13 residues. CDR3 DNA sequence: TGTGCCAGCAAGATTAGCGGCACAGATACGCAGTATTTT. This gives the protein CASKISGTDTQYF.

V is TRBV10-3 and J is TRBJ1-1; 12 bases are shared with TRBD1. Trimming cost V 6 bases and J 1 base; bases outside gene matches: 3. This CDR3 is built from 15 residues. Germline assignment: CDR1 ENHRY and CDR2 SYGVKD. As DNA, the CDR3 is TGTGCCATCAGCGGGACAGGGGGCGAGAACACTGAAGCTTTCTTT. This sequence encodes CAISGTGGENTEAFF.